These 29 T cell receptor beta chains share one sample of origin, sequenced in a study of OX40 agonist ivuxolimab in advanced cancers. Sequenced by immunoSEQ multiplex PCR; TCRdb stores in-frame clones only, minus some. This sample has 84,000 or so clones, with over 75% found just once. Sample: CD4+ or CD8+ T cells sorted from blood, taken in a trial of the OX40 agonist ivuxolimab. The receptor set was obtained from an adult with an advanced solid tumor such as melanoma, head and neck, liver or kidney cancer.

V usage is TRBV7-2 and J usage is TRBJ2-5; D is ambiguous. The ends were cut back, 0 bases at V and 5 bases at J, with 7 bases in the middle. The CDR3 length is 13 residues. In germline, CDR1 is SGHTA, CDR2 FQGNSA. The CDR3 bases are TGTGCCAGCAGCTTAGCAAAGGTGGAGACCCAGTACTTC. Translating it yields CASSLAKVETQYF.

This rearrangement joins TRBV4-1 to TRBJ1-5; 7 nucleotides match TRBD1. The V gene end was trimmed by 3 bases and the J gene end by 7 bases; junction bases not matched to a gene: 12. CDR3 size: 16 residues. Per germline, CDR1 MGHRA and CDR2 YSYEKL. CDR3 DNA: TGCGCCAGCAGCCAGGCCGGGACAGCGAGGCCCCAGCCCCAGCATTTT. It translates to CASSQAGTARPQPQHF.

This chain uses TRBV27 with TRBJ2-4; TRBD1 is a possible D gene (6 bases). Per germline, CDR1 MNHEY and CDR2 SMNVEV (reference sequence). This CDR3 is 14 amino acids long. V was cut by 3 bases and J by 2 bases, with 8 bases left in between. The CDR3 reads CASSLQGPKNIQYF. The DNA of the CDR3 is TGTGCCAGCAGTTTGCAGGGGCCCAAAAACATTCAGTACTTC.

The rearrangement links TRBV19 to TRBJ1-2; the D is unclear. The CDR3 contains 14 residues. The V end lost 3 bases, the J end lost 7 bases, and 15 bases lay between the germline ends. Germline V gene data show CDR1 as LNHDA and CDR2 as SQIVND (reference sequence). The CDR3 nucleotides read TGTGCCAGTAGTATTGGTGTAAGCTTTTCTGGCTACACCTTC. It translates to CASSIGVSFSGYTF. The full variable domain, with the rest looked up from reference TRBV19 and TRBJ1-2, is DGGITQSPKYLFRKEGQNVTLSCEQNLNHDAMYWYRQDPGQGLRLIYYSQIVNDFQKGDIAEGYSVSREKKESFPLTVTSAQKNPTAFYLCASSIGVSFSGYTFGSGTRLTVV.

V usage is TRBV7-9 and J usage is TRBJ2-3; D tentatively fits TRBD1 or TRBD2 (6 bases each). V dropped 5 bases and J dropped 2 bases, with 11 bases sitting between them. The CDR3 covers 14 residues. The germline V gene encodes CDR1 SEHNR and CDR2 FQNEAQ (reference sequence). The DNA for the CDR3 is TGTGCCAGCAGCGCCAGGGGACTCACAGATACGCAGTATTTT. This codes for CASSARGLTDTQYF.

The V gene is TRBV19, the J gene TRBJ1-5, with TRBD1 as a possible D gene (6 bases). The germline V and J ends were trimmed by 0 bases and 7 bases, with 22 bases remaining between them. Germline CDR1 is LNHDA and CDR2 is SQIVND (reference sequence). The CDR3 totals 18 residues. The CDR3 sequence is CASSIDLRPGRGGQPQHF. The CDR3, as DNA: TGTGCCAGTAGTATAGACCTTCGTCCGGGCAGGGGTGGACAGCCCCAGCATTTT.

The chain employs TRBV6-1 and TRBJ1-1; D unresolved. Trimming cost V 4 bases and J 0 bases, with 9 bases left between them. The CDR3 runs to 14 residues. CDR1 MNHNS and CDR2 SASEGT come from the germline V gene. Here the CDR3 DNA reads TGTGCCAGCAGTGCCCAACGGCTGAACACTGAAGCTTTCTTT. As protein: CASSAQRLNTEAFF.

The gene calls are TRBV6-5 and TRBJ1-2; 9 positions agree with TRBD1. The V segment lost 5 bases and the J segment 7 bases; nucleotides outside the gene matches: 8. The CDR3 is 14 amino acids. CDR1 is MNHEY, CDR2 SVGAGI, per germline. For the CDR3, the DNA is TGTGCCAGCAGTGCCGGGACAGGGAGGAGTGGCTACACCTTC. Protein: CASSAGTGRSGYTF.

The genes are TRBV7-8 and TRBJ1-1, with D perhaps TRBD1 (5 bases). Germline CDR1 is SGHVS and CDR2 is FQNEAQ. V dropped 3 bases and J dropped 6 bases, with 14 bases sitting between them. CDR3 length equals 14 residues. The CDR3 region is CASSFMGEYAEAFF. CDR3 DNA: TGTGCCAGCAGCTTTATGGGGGAGTACGCTGAAGCTTTCTTT.

V usage is TRBV25-1 and J usage is TRBJ2-7; D ambiguous. V lost 2 bases to trimming and J lost 2 bases, with 7 bases between them. This CDR3 spans 13 amino acids. The V gene's germline CDR1 is MGHDK and CDR2 SYGVNS. Written as DNA, the CDR3 is TGTGCCAGCAGTGAAGCCGGGCCCTACGAGCAGTACTTC. As protein: CASSEAGPYEQYF.

The V and J genes are TRBV19 and TRBJ1-1; D call uncertain. In germline, CDR1 is LNHDA, CDR2 SQIVND (reference sequence). V lost 5 bases and J lost 4, with 11 bases in between. The CDR3 is 13 residues long. CDR3 DNA sequence: TGTGCCAGTAGTCAGACGGCGACCACTGAAGCTTTCTTT. Its protein is CASSQTATTEAFF. Looking up the rest from reference TRBV19 and TRBJ1-1 gives the full variable domain: DGGITQSPKYLFRKEGQNVTLSCEQNLNHDAMYWYRQDPGQGLRLIYYSQIVNDFQKGDIAEGYSVSREKKESFPLTVTSAQKNPTAFYLCASSQTATTEAFFGQGTRLTVV.

J is TRBJ2-5 and V is TRBV19, with a tentative D call TRBD2 (6 bases). The length of the CDR3 is 16 residues. V shed 5 bases and J shed 2 bases, with 18 bases lying between them. CDR1 is LNHDA and CDR2 is SQIVND in the germline V gene (reference sequence). DNA for the CDR3: TGTGCCAGTAGTTCCCCGCGGGGAAGGAATCAAGAGACCCAGTACTTC. This translates into CASSSPRGRNQETQYF.

The chain uses TRBV19 and TRBJ1-5; perhaps TRBD1 as D (5 bases). The germline V gene encodes CDR1 LNHDA and CDR2 SQIVND (reference sequence). The ends were cut back, 3 bases at V and 2 bases at J, with 20 bases in the middle. The CDR3 runs to 18 residues. CDR3 sequence reads: CASSIPPSRSRGNQPQHF. The CDR3 region has the DNA TGTGCCAGTAGTATCCCCCCATCGAGGAGCAGGGGCAATCAGCCCCAGCATTTT.

This clone was seen repeatedly, ten times or more. The gene calls are TRBV19 and TRBJ1-1, with unresolved D. Trimming took 2 bases from V and 1 from J, leaving 5 bases between them. Germline CDR1 is LNHDA and CDR2 is SQIVND (reference sequence). This CDR3 region has 13 residues. CDR3 bases: TGTGCCAGTAGTATACCGCGGAACACTGAAGCTTTCTTT. It yields the protein CASSIPRNTEAFF.

The CDR3 DNA reads as TGTGCCTGCGCTCGAACGGACGGCTACGAGCAGTACTTC. Protein product: CACARTDGYEQYF. The chain recombines TRBV30 with TRBJ2-7; D unresolved. CDR1 is GTSNPN, CDR2 SVGIG, per germline (reference sequence). The CDR3 extends over 13 amino acids. V lost 6 bases and J lost 3, with 15 bases in between.

The V and J genes are TRBV4-1 and TRBJ2-5; possible D gene TRBD2, 7 bases. The CDR3 totals 15 residues. Germline V gene data show CDR1 as MGHRA and CDR2 as YSYEKL. The germline V and J ends were trimmed by 0 bases and 5 bases, with 13 bases remaining between them. CDR3 nucleotide sequence: TGCGCCAGCAGCCAAGAAGGGGGGGCCGGGGAGACCCAGTACTTC. It translates to CASSQEGGAGETQYF.

The chain links TRBV30 to TRBJ2-7; either TRBD1 or TRBD2 may fit D (5 bases each). This CDR3 region has 13 residues. Trimming stripped 0 bases from V and 6 bases from J, with 12 bases between. Germline V CDR1 and CDR2: GTSNPN, SVGIG (reference sequence). The CDR3 DNA is TGTGCCTGGAGTGTAGAGGGGAGATTCGAGCAGTACTTC. Encoded protein: CAWSVEGRFEQYF. The complete variable domain, with remaining parts taken from reference TRBV30 and TRBJ2-7, reads SQTIHQWPATLVQPVGSPLSLECTVEGTSNPNLYWYRQAAGRGLQLLFYSVGIGQISSEVPQNLSASRPQDRQFILSSKKLLLSDSGFYLCAWSVEGRFEQYFGPGTRLTVT.

The genes are TRBV2 and TRBJ1-6; 10 nucleotides agree with TRBD1. The trim removed 6 bases at V and 7 bases at J, leaving 9 bases unmatched. The CDR3 runs to 16 residues. Germline loops: CDR1 SNHLY, CDR2 FYNNEI. The CDR3 loop reads CASRPRQGAGNSPLHF. The CDR3 nucleotides read TGTGCCAGCAGGCCTAGACAGGGGGCAGGGAATTCACCCCTCCACTTT.

The chain combines TRBV18 with TRBJ1-4; 7 positions agree with TRBD1. The CDR3 contains 17 residues. Germline assignment: CDR1 KGHSH and CDR2 LQKENI. J gave up 2 bases and V 2 bases, and 8 bases lay outside the gene matches. CDR3 in amino acids: CASSPMTGSKTNEKLFF. The CDR3 region has the DNA TGTGCCAGCTCACCAATGACAGGGTCGAAGACTAATGAAAAACTGTTTTTT.

This chain joins TRBV6-1 and TRBJ1-1; 8 bases are shared with TRBD1. V was clipped by 2 bases and J by 1 base; unmatched bases: 3. This CDR3 is built from 15 residues. The germline V gene encodes CDR1 MNHNS and CDR2 SASEGT. CDR3 DNA: TGTGCCAGCAGTGAAAGGACAGGGAGGAACACTGAAGCTTTCTTT. Translated, it gives CASSERTGRNTEAFF.

The chain carries TRBV7-2 and TRBJ2-2, with TRBD2 matching 13 bases. CDR1 and CDR2 from the germline V gene are SGHTA and FQGNSA. The length of the CDR3 is 17 residues. J was trimmed by 3 bases and V by 5 bases; bases with no gene match: 6. CDR3 sequence: CASSPGLAGAYTGELFF. CDR3 bases: TGTGCCAGCAGCCCCGGACTAGCGGGGGCGTACACCGGGGAGCTGTTTTTT.

V usage is TRBV6-5 and J usage is TRBJ1-2; D is uncertain. V dropped 4 bases and J dropped 3 bases, with 9 bases sitting between them. The CDR3 length is 13 residues. Germline loops: CDR1 MNHEY, CDR2 SVGAGI. The CDR3 spells CASSSPEDYGYTF. The CDR3 nucleotides are TGTGCCAGCAGTTCCCCGGAGGACTATGGCTACACCTTC.

The gene calls are TRBV5-5 and TRBJ1-5; 9 nucleotides match TRBD1. Trimming at V came to 2 bases and at J to 3 bases, leaving 6 bases not matched to a gene. Germline V gene lookup returns CDR1 SGHKS and CDR2 YYEKEE (reference sequence). CDR3 length equals 16 residues. Here the CDR3 DNA reads TGTGCCAGCAGCTTTTTCGGGACAGGGTTCAATCAGCCCCAGCATTTT. Its translation is CASSFFGTGFNQPQHF.

The V gene is TRBV2, the J gene TRBJ2-1; 12 bases map to TRBD2. Germline-derived CDR1 and CDR2 are SNHLY and FYNNEI. This CDR3 has 15 amino acids. V shed 7 bases, J shed 6 bases, and the junction held 7 bases outside the gene matches. CDR3 in DNA: TGTGCCAGCACGAGACTAGCGGGGGTCCCCAATGAGCAGTTCTTC. Translating it yields CASTRLAGVPNEQFF. The full variable domain, rest sourced from reference TRBV2 and TRBJ2-1, is EPEVTQTPSHQVTQMGQEVILRCVPISNHLYFYWYRQILGQKVEFLVSFYNNEISEKSEIFDDQFSVERPDGSNFTLKIRSTKLEDSAMYFCASTRLAGVPNEQFFGPGTRLTVL.

The V call is TRBV7-8, the J call TRBJ1-6, with 7 bases lining up with TRBD1. Germline CDR1 is SGHVS and CDR2 is FQNEAQ. Unmatched junction bases numbered 15, after V lost 6 bases and J lost 10 bases. The CDR3 has 16 residues. The CDR3 sequence is CASSWMTGRSESPLHF. The CDR3 bases are TGTGCCAGCAGTTGGATGACAGGGCGGTCGGAATCACCCCTCCACTTT. Full variable domain (missing parts from reference TRBV7-8 and TRBJ1-6): GAGVSQSPRYKVAKRGQDVALRCDPISGHVSLFWYQQALGQGPEFLTYFQNEAQLDKSGLPSDRFFAERPEGSVSTLKIQRTQQEDSAVYLCASSWMTGRSESPLHFGNGTRLTVT.

The chain links TRBV12-5 to TRBJ2-3; D not certain. Germline V gene data show CDR1 as LGHNT and CDR2 as FRNRAP. The CDR3 runs to 15 residues. With 4 bases removed from V and 0 bases from J, the gap between germline ends came to 11 bases. CDR3 in amino acids: CASGSLFASTDTQYF. The CDR3 nucleotides are TGTGCTAGTGGTTCCCTCTTCGCTAGCACAGATACGCAGTATTTT.

V is TRBV30 and J is TRBJ1-5; D is undetermined. This CDR3 contains 17 residues. V gave up 0 bases and J gave up 0 bases, with 15 bases separating them. In germline, CDR1 is GTSNPN, CDR2 SVGIG (reference sequence). In DNA form, the CDR3 reads TGTGCCTGGAGTGTCGGTTCAACAGCCTATAGCAATCAGCCCCAGCATTTT. Protein product: CAWSVGSTAYSNQPQHF.

A single count supports this clone. The J gene is TRBJ2-1, the V gene TRBV19; TRBD1 matches at 8 bases. This CDR3 has 14 residues. Trimming removed 4 bases from V and 9 bases from J; junction bases left unmatched: 8. CDR1 and CDR2 from the germline V gene are LNHDA and SQIVND (reference sequence). The CDR3 protein is CASSTQGASTEQFF. The CDR3, as DNA: TGTGCCAGTAGTACCCAGGGGGCTTCAACTGAGCAGTTCTTC. Full variable domain (remainder filled in from reference TRBV19 and TRBJ2-1): DGGITQSPKYLFRKEGQNVTLSCEQNLNHDAMYWYRQDPGQGLRLIYYSQIVNDFQKGDIAEGYSVSREKKESFPLTVTSAQKNPTAFYLCASSTQGASTEQFFGPGTRLTVL.

The chain combines TRBV18 with TRBJ2-7, with 9 bases that match TRBD1. J was trimmed by 4 bases and V by 3 bases; bases with no gene match: 4. The length of the CDR3 is 14 residues. Looked up from germline, CDR1 is KGHSH and CDR2 is LQKENI. CDR3 loop: CASSPDRGQYEQYF. The CDR3, as DNA: TGTGCCAGCTCACCGGACAGGGGCCAATACGAGCAGTACTTC.